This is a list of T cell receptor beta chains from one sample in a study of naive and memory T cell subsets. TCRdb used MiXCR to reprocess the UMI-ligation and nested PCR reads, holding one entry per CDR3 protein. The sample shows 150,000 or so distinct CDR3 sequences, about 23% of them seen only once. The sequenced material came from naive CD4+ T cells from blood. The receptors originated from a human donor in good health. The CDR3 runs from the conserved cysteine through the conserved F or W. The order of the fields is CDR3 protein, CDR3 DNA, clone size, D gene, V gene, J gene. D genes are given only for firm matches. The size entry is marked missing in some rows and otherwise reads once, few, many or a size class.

CASSYLVVSSETDFFYEQYF,TGTGCCAGCAGTTACCTAGTAGTTTCCTCCGAGACTGATTTTTTCTACGAGCAGTACTTC,.,.,TRBV6-6,TRBJ2-7
CASSLSGGSTDTQYF,TGTGCCAGCAGCTTAAGTGGCGGGAGTACAGATACGCAGTATTTT,.,TRBD2,TRBV7-6,TRBJ2-3
CASSSTRQRGNEQFF,TGTGCCAGCAGCTCTACTCGACAGCGAGGGAATGAGCAGTTCTTC,.,.,TRBV11-1,TRBJ2-1
CSAIAGGVGEQFF,TGCAGCGCTATAGCGGGAGGGGTAGGGGAGCAGTTCTTC,many,TRBD2,TRBV29-1,TRBJ2-1
CAWSPFGVGNQPQHF,TGTGCCTGGAGTCCCTTCGGGGTGGGCAATCAGCCCCAGCATTTT,few,.,TRBV30,TRBJ1-5
CATSATGVWETQYF,TGTGCCACCAGTGCTACAGGGGTATGGGAGACCCAGTACTTC,.,TRBD1,TRBV24-1,TRBJ2-5
CASSLAGIQETQYF,TGTGCCAGCAGCTTGGCTGGAATACAAGAGACCCAGTACTTC,.,.,TRBV5-6,TRBJ2-5
CASSLYPRPIGDTGELFF,TGTGCCAGCAGTTTGTATCCTAGGCCGATTGGTGACACCGGGGAGCTGTTTTTT,.,.,TRBV27,TRBJ2-2
CASSQRTGRVETQYF,TGCGCCAGCAGCCAGAGAACAGGGCGGGTAGAGACCCAGTACTTC,few,.,TRBV4-3,TRBJ2-5
CSAPAQGGTGFYEQYF,TGCAGTGCCCCCGCACAGGGGGGGACAGGGTTTTACGAGCAGTACTTC,few,TRBD1,TRBV20-1,TRBJ2-7